The next 3 T cell receptor beta chains were all read from a single sample in a study of Ad26.COV2.S vaccination and SARS-CoV-2 variants. Specified treatment: about 20 received Ad26.COV2.S at low or high dose, single or two shots; roughly five received placebo; per-sample allocation not given. Following the first vaccine or placebo injection, samples were taken on day 63. Only in-frame clones appear in the TCRdb table, and some are missing; sequencing was by immunoSEQ multiplex PCR. The sample yields 240,000 or so clones, around 89% seen once. The specimen comprised peripheral blood, sampled in a trial of Ad26.COV2.S vaccine versus placebo. All receptors come from a person between 18 and 65 years old who received the Ad26.COV2.S COVID-19 vaccine or a placebo.

The CDR3 DNA follows: TGTGCCAGCAGCCGGGGGGGATTGGTGTACGAGCAGTACTTC. It is translated as CASSRGGLVYEQYF. The chain couples TRBV6-5 to TRBJ2-7; 8 bases line up with TRBD2. The CDR3 contains 14 residues. With 6 bases clipped from V and 4 bases from J, the junction kept 8 bases outside the gene matches. Germline lookup yields CDR1 MNHEY and CDR2 SVGAGI.

This chain joins TRBV5-1 and TRBJ1-1; no reliable D call. This CDR3 has 13 residues. With 4 bases removed from V and 1 base from J, the gap between germline ends came to 8 bases. Germline V CDR1 and CDR2: SGHRS, YFSETQ. CDR3 nucleotide sequence: TGCGCCAGCAGCCAACAACCGAACACTGAAGCTTTCTTT. Translation: CASSQQPNTEAFF.

The V call is TRBV11-3, the J call TRBJ2-3; maybe TRBD1 (5 bases). The CDR3 covers 14 residues. The V gene lost 0 bases and the J gene lost 3 bases, with 7 bases spanning the gap. In germline, CDR1 is SGHNT, CDR2 YENEEA. The CDR3 DNA follows: TGTGCCAGCAGCTTAGACCCAGGGACAGATACGCAGTATTTT. As protein: CASSLDPGTDTQYF.